This T cell receptor (beta chain) was profiled in a study of blood T cell repertoires in COVID-19. Study-level background: Spain, Italy and the United States supplied samples that represented acute and convalescent COVID-19. The analysed material was cDNA or gDNA that came from T cells, B-cell-depleted T cells, or PBMCs.

The germline V and J ends were trimmed by 5 bases and 4 bases, with 16 bases remaining between them. CDR3 length: 15 residues. Germline V lookup: CDR1 LNHDA, CDR2 SQIVND (reference sequence). Data came from immunoSEQ multiplex PCR; TCRdb stores just in-frame clones and leaves some out. The repertoire holds about 87,000 clones, with roughly 84% as singletons. A Seattle source enrolled patients during active infection and followed them longitudinally. This clonotype originated in a woman older than 75 with COVID-19, enrolled during active disease. V is TRBV19 and J is TRBJ2-3; TRBD1 might be the D (6 bases). Material: peripheral blood. The CDR3 spells CASSFGGFGADTQYF. CDR3 nucleotide sequence: TGTGCCAGTAGTTTTGGGGGCTTCGGCGCAGATACGCAGTATTTT.